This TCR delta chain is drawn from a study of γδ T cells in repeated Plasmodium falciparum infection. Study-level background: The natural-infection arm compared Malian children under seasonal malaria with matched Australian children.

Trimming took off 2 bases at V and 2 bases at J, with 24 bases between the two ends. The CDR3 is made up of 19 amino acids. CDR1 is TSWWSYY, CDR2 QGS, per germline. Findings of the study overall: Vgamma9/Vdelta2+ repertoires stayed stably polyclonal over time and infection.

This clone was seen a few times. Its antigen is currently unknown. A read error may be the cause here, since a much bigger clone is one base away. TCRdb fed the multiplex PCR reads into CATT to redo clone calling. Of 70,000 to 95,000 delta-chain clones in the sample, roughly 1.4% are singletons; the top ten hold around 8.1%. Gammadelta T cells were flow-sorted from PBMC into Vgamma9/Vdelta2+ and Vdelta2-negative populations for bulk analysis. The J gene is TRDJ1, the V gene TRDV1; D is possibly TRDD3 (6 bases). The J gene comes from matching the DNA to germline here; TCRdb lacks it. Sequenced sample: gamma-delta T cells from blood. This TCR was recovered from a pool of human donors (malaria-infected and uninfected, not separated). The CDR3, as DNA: TGTGCTCTTGGGGAAATCCGAAGTCGAGGGATAAGGGGTACCGATAAACTCATCTTT. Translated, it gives CALGEIRSRGIRGTDKLIF.